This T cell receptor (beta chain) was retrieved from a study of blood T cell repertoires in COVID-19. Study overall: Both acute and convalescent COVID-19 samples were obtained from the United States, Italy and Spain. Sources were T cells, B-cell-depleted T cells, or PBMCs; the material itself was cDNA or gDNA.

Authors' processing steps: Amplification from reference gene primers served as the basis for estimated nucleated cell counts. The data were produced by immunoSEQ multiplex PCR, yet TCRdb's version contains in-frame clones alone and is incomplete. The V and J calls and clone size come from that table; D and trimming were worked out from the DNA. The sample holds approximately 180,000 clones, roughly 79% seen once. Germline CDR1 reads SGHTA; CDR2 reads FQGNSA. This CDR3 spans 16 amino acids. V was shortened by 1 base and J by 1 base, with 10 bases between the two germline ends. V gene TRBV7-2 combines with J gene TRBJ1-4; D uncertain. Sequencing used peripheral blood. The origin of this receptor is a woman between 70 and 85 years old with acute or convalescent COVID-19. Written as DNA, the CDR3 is TGTGCCAGCAGCTTAGATTACGGTGGAACTAATGAAAAACTGTTTTTT. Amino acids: CASSLDYGGTNEKLFF.